The 28 T cell receptor beta chains below come from one sample, sequenced in a study of vaccination and CD4 T cells after COVID-19. The study sequenced cultured CD4+ T cell DNA using the Oncomine TCR Beta short-read assay. TCRdb reprocessed the PCR reads with MiXCR, giving one entry per CDR3 protein. This sample has 20,000 or so distinct CDR3 sequences; roughly 24% occur once, and the top ten carry 6.5% to 10%. No antigen is known for these receptors. Treatment denoted: roughly ten-day PBMC culture with coronavirus spike peptide pools or control peptides (ViraFEST assay). Sequenced input: cultured CD4+ T cells from blood. All receptors derive from a human donor with COVID-19.

V gene TRBV7-9 combines with J gene TRBJ1-2; possible D gene TRBD1, 5 bases. The CDR3 length is 14 residues. Trimming stripped 8 bases from V and 6 bases from J, with 19 bases between. Germline values: CDR1 SEHNR, CDR2 FQNEAQ (reference sequence). This CDR3 reads CASVGGLGLDGYTF. The CDR3 coding sequence is TGTGCCAGCGTTGGGGGTCTAGGGTTGGATGGCTACACCTTC. The whole variable domain, filled in from reference TRBV7-9 and TRBJ1-2, reads DTGVSQNPRHKITKRGQNVTFRCDPISEHNRLYWYRQTLGQGPEFLTYFQNEAQLEKSRLLSDRFSAERPKGSFSTLEIQRTEQGDSAMYLCASVGGLGLDGYTFGSGTRLTVV.

The chain combines TRBV9 with TRBJ2-7, with D tentatively TRBD1 (5 bases). The CDR3 extends over 14 amino acids. Germline loops: CDR1 SGDLS, CDR2 YYNGEE. The V and J ends lost 2 bases and 6 bases respectively, with 15 bases between them. The CDR3 here is CASSVSQGAFEQYF. The CDR3 region has the DNA TGTGCCAGCAGCGTTAGTCAGGGCGCCTTCGAGCAGTACTTC.

Regarding this clonotype: Given a much more abundant clone one base away, this may be a read error. The rearrangement links TRBV27 to TRBJ1-6, with D tentatively TRBD1 (5 bases). Trimming left V 7 bases short and J 14 bases short, with 21 bases between. The CDR3 runs 14 residues. Germline V CDR1 and CDR2: MNHEY, SMNVEV (reference sequence). The CDR3 coding sequence is TGTGCCAGCATTGAATGGACGCAGGGCTCATCCCTCCACTTT. This gives the protein CASIEWTQGSSLHF.

V gene TRBV12-3 or TRBV12-4 combines with J gene TRBJ1-6; the D gene is possibly TRBD1 (5 bases). Trimming pared 6 bases from V and 11 bases from J, leaving 14 bases between. This CDR3 contains 13 residues. CDR3 nucleotides: TGTGCCAGCAGCTCGAGGGGTTCGACACCCCTCCACTTT. Its translation: CASSSRGSTPLHF.

In its sample, this clonotype was seen a few times. The gene calls are TRBV7-2 and TRBJ2-4; no definite D call. The CDR3 covers 14 residues. V shed 1 base and J shed 8 bases, with 12 bases lying between them. CDR1 and CDR2 from the germline V gene are SGHTA and FQGNSA. CDR3 protein: CASSLVGSWDIQYF. CDR3 sequence (DNA): TGTGCCAGCAGCTTAGTTGGTAGTTGGGACATTCAGTACTTC.

This clonotype rates as medium-sized. The CDR3 sequence: CASRRIQDSKAGYTF. CDR3 nucleotide sequence: TGTGCCAGCCGTCGCATACAGGACTCTAAAGCCGGCTACACCTTC. This chain connects TRBV6-1 to TRBJ1-2; a possible D gene is TRBD1 (5 bases). V gave up 8 bases and J gave up 8 bases, with 24 bases separating them. Germline V gene sequence: CDR1 MNHNS, CDR2 SASEGT. The CDR3 length is 15 residues.

The V and J genes are TRBV6-2 or TRBV6-3 and TRBJ2-7, with TRBD1 matching 7 bases. J lost 5 bases, V lost 2 bases, and 6 bases had no gene match. This CDR3 has 14 amino acids. Germline CDR1 is MNHEY and CDR2 is SVGEGT. Here the CDR3 DNA reads TGTGCCAGCAGTTACACCGACAGGGTAAACGAGCAGTACTTC. It yields the protein CASSYTDRVNEQYF.

This clonotype was observed a handful of times. The rearrangement links TRBV2 to TRBJ1-3; D is unclear. This CDR3 has 13 residues. V lost 6 bases to trimming and J lost 8 bases, with 14 bases between them. Germline CDR1 reads SNHLY; CDR2 reads FYNNEI. The CDR3 here is CASRPDGWDTIYF. In DNA, the CDR3 is TGTGCCAGCAGACCCGACGGTTGGGACACCATATATTTT.

The chain is built from TRBV7-2 and TRBJ1-4, with 9 bases that match TRBD1. The germline V gene encodes CDR1 SGHTA and CDR2 FQGNSA. The V segment lost 1 base and the J segment 3 bases; nucleotides outside the gene matches: 12. CDR3 length equals 19 residues. DNA of the CDR3: TGTGCCAGCAGCTTAGAGGACAGGGGCAAGCTTTTGTCTAATGAAAAACTGTTTTTT. Residues: CASSLEDRGKLLSNEKLFF.

This chain links TRBV15 with TRBJ1-1; 7 bases fit TRBD1. CDR1 and CDR2 (germline): LNHNV, YYDKDF (reference sequence). J lost 6 bases, V lost 3 bases, and 7 bases had no gene match. The CDR3 is 14 residues long. CDR3 residues: CATSSWDSRSEAFF. The CDR3 DNA is TGTGCCACCAGCAGCTGGGACAGCCGGTCTGAAGCTTTCTTT.

This rearrangement joins TRBV7-9 to TRBJ2-7, with D hard to call. The CDR3 is made up of 14 amino acids. V was trimmed by 3 bases and J by 0 bases, leaving 9 bases between them. Germline CDR1 and CDR2: SEHNR and FQNEAQ (reference sequence). Written as DNA, the CDR3 is TGTGCCAGCAGCTTTGCGGCTTCCTCCTACGAGCAGTACTTC. Protein product: CASSFAASSYEQYF.

This clonotype was recorded a few times. The J gene is TRBJ2-2, the V gene TRBV2, with a possible D match to TRBD1 (5 bases). The CDR3 covers 15 residues. Germline lookup yields CDR1 SNHLY and CDR2 FYNNEI. The V end lost 5 bases, the J end lost 2 bases, and 12 bases lay between the germline ends. This CDR3 reads CASSMTEQNTGELFF. In DNA form, the CDR3 reads TGTGCCAGCAGTATGACAGAGCAAAACACCGGGGAGCTGTTTTTT. Looking up the rest from reference TRBV2 and TRBJ2-2 gives the full variable domain: EPEVTQTPSHQVTQMGQEVILRCVPISNHLYFYWYRQILGQKVEFLVSFYNNEISEKSEIFDDQFSVERPDGSNFTLKIRSTKLEDSAMYFCASSMTEQNTGELFFGEGSRLTVL.

The chain uses TRBV2 and TRBJ1-1; 9 positions match TRBD1. The ends lost 6 bases at V and 4 bases at J; junction bases unmatched: 6. The CDR3 is 14 residues long. CDR1 is SNHLY, CDR2 FYNNEI, per germline. The DNA of the CDR3 is TGTGCCAGCAGCTTCGACAGGGGGAGCACTGAAGCTTTCTTT. Its translation is CASSFDRGSTEAFF.

The chain joins TRBV10-3 to TRBJ2-5; D tentatively reads TRBD1 or TRBD2 (5 bases each). Trimming pared 10 bases from V and 4 bases from J, leaving 13 bases between. The CDR3 sequence is 12 residues long. Looked up from germline, CDR1 is ENHRY and CDR2 is SYGVKD. This CDR3 is CATALGTETQYF. CDR3 DNA sequence: TGTGCCACCGCCCTGGGGACAGAGACCCAGTACTTC.

This clonotype was seen more than once but under ten times. This rearrangement joins TRBV30 to TRBJ1-5; 9 nucleotides agree with TRBD1. The CDR3 contains 17 residues. V shed 5 bases, J shed 0 bases, and the junction held 11 bases outside the gene matches. Germline-derived CDR1 and CDR2 are GTSNPN and SVGIG (reference sequence). CDR3: CAWRTPGQGYSNQPQHF. The DNA of the CDR3 is TGTGCCTGGCGAACTCCGGGACAGGGTTATAGCAATCAGCCCCAGCATTTT.

This clonotype is deemed large. The genes are TRBV9 and TRBJ1-6; D remains ambiguous. Trimming stripped 0 bases from V and 11 bases from J, with 9 bases between. This CDR3 spans 13 amino acids. CDR1 is SGDLS and CDR2 is YYNGEE in the germline V gene. In nucleotides, the CDR3 is TGTGCCAGCAGCGTAGTGGGTCGGCCACCCCTCCACTTT. It encodes CASSVVGRPPLHF.

The chain couples TRBV20-1 to TRBJ1-2; 9 positions agree with TRBD1. The germline V gene encodes CDR1 DFQATT and CDR2 SNEGSKA (reference sequence). CDR3 length: 15 amino acids. Trimming cost V 3 bases and J 2 bases; bases outside gene matches: 7. CDR3 region: CSARLQGARNYGYTF. CDR3 nucleotides: TGCAGTGCTAGGCTACAGGGGGCCAGAAACTATGGCTACACCTTC.

There are a few counts of this clonotype. V is TRBV27 and J is TRBJ1-5, with D unclear. CDR3 size: 15 residues. CDR1 MNHEY and CDR2 SMNVEV come from the germline V gene (reference sequence). V shed 1 base and J shed 0 bases, with 7 bases lying between them. The CDR3 sequence is CASSLYGYSNQPQHF. The CDR3 nucleotides are TGTGCCAGCAGTTTATATGGGTATAGCAATCAGCCCCAGCATTTT.

The chain uses TRBV5-1 and TRBJ1-2, with D perhaps TRBD1 (6 bases). V was cut by 6 bases and J by 8 bases, with 26 bases left in between. Germline CDR1 and CDR2: SGHRS and YFSETQ. This CDR3 region has 16 residues. CDR3 region: CASTWAPDGRGGGYTF. DNA for the CDR3: TGCGCCAGCACCTGGGCCCCGGACGGTAGAGGGGGGGGCTACACCTTC.

V is TRBV5-1 and J is TRBJ1-1; D is uncertain. The CDR3 contains 16 residues. With 1 base removed from V and 0 bases from J, the gap between germline ends came to 13 bases. In germline, CDR1 is SGHRS, CDR2 YFSETQ. This CDR3 reads CASSLRQSLMNTEAFF. The CDR3 bases are TGCGCCAGCAGCTTGCGGCAGAGTCTCATGAACACTGAAGCTTTCTTT. Filled out from reference TRBV5-1 and TRBJ1-1, the complete variable domain reads KAGVTQTPRYLIKTRGQQVTLSCSPISGHRSVSWYQQTPGQGLQFLFEYFSETQRNKGNFPGRFSGRQFSNSRSEMNVSTLELGDSALYLCASSLRQSLMNTEAFFGQGTRLTVV.

The sample holds a few counts of this clonotype. This chain links TRBV6-1 with TRBJ1-3; D might be TRBD1 (6 bases). The germline V and J ends were trimmed by 8 bases and 4 bases, with 24 bases remaining between them. The CDR3 extends over 17 amino acids. Germline V gives CDR1 MNHNS, CDR2 SASEGT. The CDR3 DNA reads TGTGCCAGCGTCCCCTCACAGGGTGTCCGGTCCGGAAACACCATATATTTT. This translates into CASVPSQGVRSGNTIYF.

This clonotype occurred a few times. The rearrangement links TRBV6-5 to TRBJ2-5; 8 bases fit TRBD2. This CDR3 comprises 15 residues. With 0 bases clipped from V and 5 bases from J, the junction kept 5 bases outside the gene matches. From germline, CDR1 is MNHEY and CDR2 SVGAGI. CDR3 amino acids: CASSYSAGGLETQYF. The CDR3, as DNA: TGTGCCAGCAGTTACTCGGCGGGGGGTTTGGAGACCCAGTACTTC.

This clonotype turned up a few times. The chain couples TRBV28 to TRBJ1-2, with a tentative D call TRBD1 (5 bases). CDR1 and CDR2 (germline): MDHEN, SYDVKM. The ends were cut back, 6 bases at V and 2 bases at J, with 16 bases in the middle. The length of the CDR3 is 15 residues. CDR3 protein: CASRPQRGGNYGYTF. As DNA, the CDR3 is TGTGCCAGCAGGCCCCAGAGGGGAGGGAACTATGGCTACACCTTC.

This rearrangement joins TRBV6-5 to TRBJ2-1; TRBD2 matches 10 bases. The CDR3 has 18 amino acids. J was trimmed by 4 bases and V by 0 bases; bases with no gene match: 9. Germline assignment: CDR1 MNHEY and CDR2 SVGAGI. The CDR3 bases are TGTGCCAGCAGTTACTCGTGGCTAGCGGGGGCTCCTTACAATGAGCAGTTCTTC. As protein: CASSYSWLAGAPYNEQFF.

The sample holds a few counts of this clonotype. V and J are TRBV11-3 and TRBJ1-1, with D maybe TRBD1 (6 bases). The germline gives CDR1 SGHNT, CDR2 YENEEA. Trimming took off 5 bases at V and 3 bases at J, with 10 bases between the two ends. This CDR3 has 13 residues. In DNA, the CDR3 is TGTGCCAGCAGCCAGGACAGCTACACTGAAGCTTTCTTT. Amino acids: CASSQDSYTEAFF.

The chain combines TRBV24-1 with TRBJ2-2; weak D call: TRBD1 (6 bases). The germline V gene encodes CDR1 KGHDR and CDR2 SFDVKD. Trimming removed 3 bases at V and 3 bases at J, with 13 bases between. The CDR3 loop spans 16 amino acids. The CDR3 here is CATSDPGTHYTGELFF. In DNA, the CDR3 is TGTGCCACCAGTGATCCCGGGACACACTACACCGGGGAGCTGTTTTTT.

The V call is TRBV11-2, the J call TRBJ1-4, with D uncertain. Germline-derived CDR1 and CDR2 are SGHAT and FQNNGV. V was trimmed by 8 bases and J by 7 bases, leaving 23 bases between them. The CDR3 is made up of 16 amino acids. The CDR3 DNA sequence: TGTGCCAGCGGCTGCTGCGGCCCTCCAAGACCTGAAAAACTGTTTTTT. Protein sequence: CASGCCGPPRPEKLFF.

The chain couples TRBV11-2 to TRBJ2-3, with D maybe TRBD1 (6 bases). Germline V gene sequence: CDR1 SGHAT, CDR2 FQNNGV. This CDR3 region has 16 residues. V lost 6 bases, J lost 6 bases, and 22 bases lay in between. Here the CDR3 DNA reads TGTGCCAGCAGTTTGAGTGGCAGGGGTATCGTTGATACGCAGTATTTT. This encodes CASSLSGRGIVDTQYF.